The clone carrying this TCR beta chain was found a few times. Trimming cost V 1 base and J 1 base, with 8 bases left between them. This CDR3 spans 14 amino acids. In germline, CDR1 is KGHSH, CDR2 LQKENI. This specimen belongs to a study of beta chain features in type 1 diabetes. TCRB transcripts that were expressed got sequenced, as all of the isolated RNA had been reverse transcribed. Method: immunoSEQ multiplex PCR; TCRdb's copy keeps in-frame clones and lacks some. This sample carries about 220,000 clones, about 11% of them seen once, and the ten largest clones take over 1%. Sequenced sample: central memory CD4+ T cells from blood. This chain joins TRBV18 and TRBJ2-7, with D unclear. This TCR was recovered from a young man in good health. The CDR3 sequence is CASSPQTQSYEQYF. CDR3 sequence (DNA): TGTGCCAGCTCACCACAGACCCAATCCTACGAGCAGTACTTC.